Reported below is one T cell receptor beta chain. Its cognate antigen is unknown. Among the donors, all were Caucasian adults who lived in Nashville, Tennessee. The run depth of the assay was deep. In the source study's methods: In the immunoSEQ data, sequences were junction-only and lacked quality scores, so filtering differed. TCRdb's copy holds only in-frame clones and misses some; the assay was immunoSEQ multiplex PCR. The D gene and trimming were derived from the DNA, and the V and J assignments and clone size from that table. The sample includes under 850,000 clones, 72% of them seen just once. This entry comes from a study of shared clonotypes between healthy human individuals. Study-level results: Tissue TCR repertoires likely differ from these blood-only repertoires.

The CDR3 is made up of 15 amino acids. V lost 4 bases and J lost 0; bases outside the gene matches: 2. Germline V gene data show CDR1 as KGHSH and CDR2 as LQKENI. The source material was memory CD4+ T cells sorted from blood. The subset denotes: CD45RA-negative fraction. V usage is TRBV18 and J usage is TRBJ1-5, with TRBD1 matching over 8 bases. The TCR comes from a woman aged 25 to 39 in good health. The CDR3 region has the DNA TGTGCCAGCTCACTGACAGGGGATAGCAATCAGCCCCAGCATTTT. The encoded protein is CASSLTGDSNQPQHF. Based on the CDR3 plus reference TRBV18 and TRBJ1-5, the full variable domain is NAGVMQNPRHLVRRRGQEARLRCSPMKGHSHVYWYRQLPEEGLKFMVYLQKENIIDESGMPKERFSAEFPKEGPSILRIQQVVRGDSAAYFCASSLTGDSNQPQHFGDGTRLSIL.